This T cell receptor beta chain was sequenced during a study of T cells after yellow fever vaccination. Study results and caveats: Weaker, the secondary response had a peak occurring faster, on day 5 versus 15. Shared CD4/CD8 clonotypes were a small share, likely from convergent recombination.

This clonotype appeared a few times. What it binds is unknown. They built TCR cDNA with 5'RACE template switching, a step that put in a universal primer site and UMIs. TCRdb reprocessed the 5' RACE reads with MiXCR, giving one entry per CDR3 protein. Seen here are under 500,000 distinct CDR3 sequences, approximately 19% observed once, and the top ten hold about 18%. The CDR3 is 15 amino acids. Germline trimming cut 6 bases from V and 0 bases from J; bases unmatched to any gene: 8. From germline, CDR1 is MNHEY and CDR2 SMNVEV (reference sequence). This material consisted of PBMCs, taken before the yellow fever booster vaccination. This chain connects TRBV27 to TRBJ2-7; 7 positions agree with TRBD1. This clonotype was sampled from a man aged 18 to 29 who received the YFV17D yellow fever vaccine. The CDR3 DNA reads TGTGCCAGCAGCACATCGGACAGGAGCTCCTACGAGCAGTACTTC. Its translation is CASSTSDRSSYEQYF.